This TCR beta chain comes out of a study of breast tumors, draining lymph nodes, adjacent tissues. This clonotype was recorded a few times. The lymph nodes were axillary draining lymph nodes from breast cancer patients. Trimming cost V 4 bases and J 8 bases, with 18 bases left between them. Germline V lookup: CDR1 LGHDT, CDR2 YNNKEL (reference sequence). The length of the CDR3 is 15 residues. Via MiXCR, TCRdb re-called the multiplex PCR reads, giving one row per CDR3 protein. Altogether 200,000 or so distinct CDR3 sequences are present, approximately 33% being singletons, with the ten largest covering approximately 4.5%.

The gene calls are TRBV3-1 and TRBJ2-1; the D gene could be TRBD1 or TRBD2 (5 bases each). The material sequenced was axillary lymph node tissue. The source is a female donor with breast cancer. Some clones in this sample may be carry-over from other donors' samples. The CDR3 DNA reads as TGTGCCAGCAGCCTCCGGGACCAATACAAAGATGAGCAGTTCTTC. It translates to CASSLRDQYKDEQFF.